A single sample gave rise to the 32 T cell receptor beta chains below, sequenced in a study of beta chain features in type 1 diabetes (dated 2018 in TCRdb). The library was produced with the immunoSEQ multiplex PCR assay. The entire amount of isolated RNA was reverse transcribed using the High Capacity cDNA Reverse Transcription Kit, so the sequenced TCRB transcripts were expressed ones. This immuneACCESS table, as held by TCRdb, lists in-frame sequences with V and J called but not all clones. Of the missing ones, under half trace to an unresolved V gene in checked studies; the others have no known cause. For this sample the table gives about 320,000 clones, of which around 15% were detected only once. More than 6.5% of the sample belongs to the ten largest clones. Specimen: central memory CD4+ T cells from blood. These receptor sequences come from a man younger than 45 in good health.

This CDR3 is CASSPGGTNTGELFF. CDR3 sequence (DNA): TGTGCCAGCAGCCCAGGGGGGACGAACACCGGGGAGCTGTTTTTT. The V gene is TRBV5-6, the J gene TRBJ2-2, with D perhaps TRBD1 (7 bases). The CDR3 contains 15 residues. The V end was cut by 4 bases, the J end by 0 bases, with 10 bases between. In germline, CDR1 is SGHDT, CDR2 YYEEEE.

The rearrangement uses TRBV2 and TRBJ2-3; 10 positions match TRBD2. J lost 3 bases, V lost 6 bases, and 6 bases had no gene match. The length of the CDR3 is 15 residues. The germline V gene encodes CDR1 SNHLY and CDR2 FYNNEI. The CDR3: CASRTVSGGTDTQYF. In DNA, the CDR3 is TGTGCCAGCAGGACAGTTAGCGGGGGGACAGATACGCAGTATTTT.

This clone appeared a few times. The genes are TRBV5-6 and TRBJ2-7; TRBD1 is a possible D gene (5 bases). This CDR3 is 14 amino acids long. V was pared by 1 base and J by 6 bases, with 14 bases between. Germline V gene sequence: CDR1 SGHDT, CDR2 YYEEEE. The CDR3 region is CASSLFDRQGEQYV. CDR3 nucleotide sequence: TGTGCCAGCAGCTTGTTTGACCGCCAGGGCGAGCAGTACGTC.

The rearrangement joins TRBV6-5 to TRBJ1-1, with D unresolved. V was pared by 4 bases and J by 3 bases, with 3 bases between. Per germline, CDR1 MNHEY and CDR2 SVGAGI. The CDR3 sequence is 11 residues long. The CDR3 spells CASSSHTEAFF. The CDR3 nucleotides are TGTGCCAGCAGTTCCCACACTGAAGCTTTCTTT.

The table lists this clone with a few counts. V gene TRBV7-2 combines with J gene TRBJ2-5; D unresolved. Trimming shortened V by 7 bases and J by 5 bases, and 8 bases separated the two germline ends. The CDR3 is made up of 11 amino acids. CDR1 SGHTA and CDR2 FQGNSA come from the germline V gene. CDR3 sequence: CASKSAETQYF. As DNA, the CDR3 is TGTGCCAGCAAGTCGGCGGAGACCCAGTACTTC.

The chain links TRBV5-4 to TRBJ1-2; D possibly corresponds to TRBD1 (6 bases). Trimming stripped 4 bases from V and 4 bases from J, with 11 bases between. Germline V gene sequence: CDR1 SGHNT, CDR2 YYREEE (reference sequence). This CDR3 has 13 amino acids. CDR3 in amino acids: CASSKDSLYGYTF. In DNA form, the CDR3 reads TGTGCCAGCAGCAAGGACAGCCTCTATGGCTACACCTTC.

This clone was seen a handful of times. This chain uses TRBV7-9 with TRBJ2-7, with 9 bases lining up with TRBD2. The trim removed 4 bases at V and 6 bases at J, leaving 4 bases unmatched. CDR1 is SEHNR and CDR2 is FQNEAQ in the germline V gene (reference sequence). The CDR3 has 13 residues. CDR3 region: CASSYGLASEQYF. DNA of the CDR3: TGTGCCAGCAGCTATGGACTAGCGAGCGAGCAGTACTTC.

This chain links TRBV6-5 with TRBJ1-3, with D possibly being TRBD1 (6 bases). The V and J ends lost 6 bases and 4 bases respectively, with 16 bases between them. Germline CDR1 and CDR2: MNHEY and SVGAGI. CDR3 length: 15 amino acids. DNA for the CDR3: TGTGCCAGCAGATCACAGGGTCGTGGGGGAAACACCATATATTTT. It codes for CASRSQGRGGNTIYF.

This clone was observed a handful of times. Additional DNA sequences in this sample encode the identical CDR3. The chain combines TRBV6-4 with TRBJ2-1; D may match TRBD1 or TRBD2 (6 bases each). The CDR3 totals 15 residues. Germline CDR1 is MRHNA and CDR2 is SNTAGT. The V end was cut by 4 bases, the J end by 1 base, with 11 bases between. The DNA of the CDR3 is TGTGCCAGCAGTGCTGAAGGGGGGTCCTACAATGAGCAGTTCTTC. Translating it yields CASSAEGGSYNEQFF.

For the CDR3, the DNA is TGTGCCTGGAGTAGGGGCAGGGGGATCGGGTACGAGCAGTACGTC. Protein product: CAWSRGRGIGYEQYV. V is TRBV30 and J is TRBJ2-7; 7 bases fit TRBD1. CDR3 size: 15 residues. CDR1 and CDR2 (germline): GTSNPN, SVGIG (reference sequence). Germline trimming cut 2 bases from V and 4 bases from J; bases unmatched to any gene: 11.

The chain uses TRBV2 and TRBJ1-2; unclear D gene. The CDR3 totals 12 residues. Trimming cost V 4 bases and J 8 bases, with 11 bases left between them. The V gene's germline CDR1 is SNHLY and CDR2 FYNNEI. CDR3 amino acids: CASSAGRGGYTF. The CDR3 DNA follows: TGTGCCAGCAGTGCCGGGCGAGGAGGCTACACCTTC.

This clone was counted a few times. V and J are TRBV28 and TRBJ2-1; 8 nucleotides align to TRBD2. V trimming: 10 bases; J trimming: 4 bases; junction bases outside the gene matches: 15. The CDR3 spans 16 residues. CDR1 and CDR2 from the germline V gene are MDHEN and SYDVKM. The DNA for the CDR3 is TGTGCCACCGGGGGGTCTAGCGGGTGGGGTTACAATGAGCAGTTCTTC. The encoded protein is CATGGSSGWGYNEQFF.

This clone was detected a few times. Relative to the germline gene, one junction end is altered; a read error may explain this. This sequence joins TRBV5-4 and TRBJ2-7; 11 bases map to TRBD2. The CDR3 has 15 amino acids. From germline, CDR1 is SGHNT and CDR2 YYREEE (reference sequence). The CDR3 here is CASSHPSGGIYEQYF. Written as DNA, the CDR3 is TGCGCCAGCAGCCACCCTAGCGGGGGGATCTACGAGCAGTACTTC.

The rearrangement links TRBV9 to TRBJ1-3, with no clear D. Germline CDR1 is SGDLS and CDR2 is YYNGEE. Trimming took 3 bases from V and 1 from J, leaving 14 bases between them. The CDR3 is 16 residues long. The CDR3 is CASSEGSGASGNTIYF. CDR3 sequence (DNA): TGTGCCAGCAGCGAAGGCTCGGGAGCTTCTGGAAACACCATATATTTT.

This clone was seen only a few times. The gene calls are TRBV4-3 and TRBJ2-1, with TRBD2 matching 7 bases. The trim removed 1 base at V and 2 bases at J, leaving 5 bases unmatched. The CDR3 is 16 amino acids. Germline V gene lookup returns CDR1 LGHNA and CDR2 YSLEER. The CDR3 nucleotides are TGCGCCAGCAGCCAAGGACTTGGGGGGGCCTACAATGAGCAGTTCTTC. Protein product: CASSQGLGGAYNEQFF.

There are a few counts of this clone. The chain couples TRBV10-1 to TRBJ2-7; the match to TRBD1 covers 7 bases. The CDR3 has 13 amino acids. Germline CDR1 reads WNHNN; CDR2 reads SYGVQD (reference sequence). V shed 3 bases, J shed 2 bases, and the junction held 1 base outside the gene matches. CDR3 sequence (DNA): TGCGCCAGCAGTGACGGGACAGCCTACGAGCAGTACTTC. It encodes CASSDGTAYEQYF.

This clone was detected many times. This chain uses TRBV6-5 with TRBJ2-3, with D possibly being TRBD2 (5 bases). The V gene lost 5 bases and the J gene lost 2 bases, with 14 bases spanning the gap. Germline CDR1 is MNHEY and CDR2 is SVGAGI. This CDR3 is built from 15 residues. The DNA for the CDR3 is TGTGCCAGCAGTACTAGGAATAGGGCCACAGATACGCAGTATTTT. This translates into CASSTRNRATDTQYF.

This clone was observed a handful of times. Additional DNA sequences in this sample encode the identical CDR3. CDR3 bases: TGTGCCAGCAGCTTGGTTCGCTCTGGAAACACCATATATTTT. Protein product: CASSLVRSGNTIYF. The rearrangement links TRBV5-6 to TRBJ1-3; no reliable D call. V lost 0 bases and J lost 0, with 4 bases in between. Germline V gene lookup returns CDR1 SGHDT and CDR2 YYEEEE. The CDR3 is 14 amino acids.

This clone was seen many times. The gene calls are TRBV4-3 and TRBJ2-4, with unresolved D. V lost 3 bases, J lost 5 bases, and 11 bases lay in between. The length of the CDR3 is 14 residues. Germline CDR1 and CDR2: LGHNA and YSLEER. The CDR3 sequence is CASSHQDRENIQYF. In DNA, the CDR3 is TGCGCCAGCAGCCATCAAGACCGGGAAAACATTCAGTACTTC.

The table lists this clone with a few counts. V gene TRBV5-1 combines with J gene TRBJ2-3, with TRBD1 matching 8 bases. This CDR3 has 15 residues. The germline V gene encodes CDR1 SGHRS and CDR2 YFSETQ. With V trimmed by 3 bases and J by 6 bases, 9 bases remained unmatched. The CDR3 sequence: CASSSPPGQVDTQYF. CDR3 nucleotides: TGCGCCAGCAGCTCGCCACCGGGACAGGTGGATACGCAGTATTTT.

Comments on this clone: Other DNA variants within this sample encode the same CDR3. CDR3 coding DNA: TGCGCCAGCAGCTTGGAGGGACAGGGGGCCAATTCACCCCTCCACTTT. Its protein product is CASSLEGQGANSPLHF. J is TRBJ1-6 and V is TRBV5-1; 12 nucleotides match TRBD1. Germline V CDR1 and CDR2: SGHRS, YFSETQ. There are 16 residues in the CDR3. J was trimmed by 7 bases and V by 0 bases; bases with no gene match: 2.

V usage is TRBV30 and J usage is TRBJ2-1, with TRBD1 matching 8 bases. With V trimmed by 2 bases and J by 7 bases, 7 bases remained unmatched. From germline, CDR1 is GTSNPN and CDR2 SVGIG (reference sequence). CDR3 length: 14 residues. The CDR3 DNA reads TGTGCCTGGAGTCAGGGGGCCCTTGATAATGAGCAGTTCTTC. This gives the protein CAWSQGALDNEQFF.

This chain uses TRBV5-6 with TRBJ1-4; 7 nucleotides align to TRBD1. The V gene end was trimmed by 1 base and the J gene end by 8 bases; junction bases not matched to a gene: 5. The CDR3 has 14 amino acids. Looked up from germline, CDR1 is SGHDT and CDR2 is YYEEEE. The CDR3 here is CASSLPGTEEKLFF. DNA for the CDR3: TGTGCCAGCAGCTTGCCAGGGACAGAAGAAAAACTGTTTTTT.

The J gene is TRBJ2-3, the V gene TRBV29-1; the D gene is possibly TRBD1 (5 bases). Between the trimmed V and J ends, which lost 2 bases and 2 bases, there was a span of 8 bases. CDR1 is SQVTM and CDR2 is ANQGSEA in the germline V gene. The CDR3 is 13 residues long. The CDR3 spells CSVETGFTDTQYF. For the CDR3, the DNA is TGCAGCGTTGAAACAGGATTCACAGATACGCAGTATTTT.

This chain joins TRBV9 and TRBJ2-2, with TRBD2 matching 7 bases. CDR1 and CDR2 (germline): SGDLS, YYNGEE. There are 16 residues in the CDR3. J gave up 3 bases and V 0 bases, and 5 bases lay outside the gene matches. The CDR3 bases are TGTGCCAGCAGCGTAGAAGGCGGGAGAGACACCGGGGAGCTGTTTTTT. It encodes CASSVEGGRDTGELFF. The full variable domain, its missing parts supplied by reference TRBV9 and TRBJ2-2, is DSGVTQTPKHLITATGQRVTLRCSPRSGDLSVYWYQQSLDQGLQFLIQYYNGEERAKGNILERFSAQQFPDLHSELNLSSLELGDSALYFCASSVEGGRDTGELFFGEGSRLTVL.

The chain carries TRBV7-2 and TRBJ2-5; no reliable D call. V was shortened by 2 bases and J by 5 bases, with 15 bases between the two germline ends. This CDR3 contains 15 residues. In germline, CDR1 is SGHTA, CDR2 FQGNSA. The CDR3, as DNA: TGTGCCAGCAGCTTAAGGGTGGTTAGAAAGGAGACCCAGTACTTC. This sequence encodes CASSLRVVRKETQYF.

The chain is built from TRBV4-3 and TRBJ2-3; D uncertain. Germline V CDR1 and CDR2: LGHNA, YSLEER. Trimming stripped 0 bases from V and 3 bases from J, with 16 bases between. This CDR3 has 17 amino acids. CDR3 DNA sequence: TGCGCCAGCAGCCAAGACCGGTCTTTCATTCGGACAGATACGCAGTATTTT. Residues: CASSQDRSFIRTDTQYF.

The chain carries TRBV4-2 and TRBJ1-2; no clear D gene. From germline, CDR1 is LGHNA and CDR2 YNFKEQ. Between the trimmed V and J ends, which lost 0 bases and 3 bases, there was a span of 11 bases. This CDR3 spans 15 amino acids. The CDR3 region is CASSQDPWRDYGYTF. The CDR3 DNA follows: TGTGCCAGCAGCCAAGACCCATGGAGGGACTATGGCTACACCTTC.

This clone was observed a handful of times. The chain is built from TRBV7-2 and TRBJ2-7; TRBD1 agrees at 8 bases. The CDR3 extends over 15 amino acids. Trimming cost V 7 bases and J 3 bases; bases outside gene matches: 11. Germline CDR1 and CDR2: SGHTA and FQGNSA. The CDR3 DNA sequence: TGTGCCAGCACGGCAGGGACAGGCGGTTTCTACGAGCAGTACTTC. Translation: CASTAGTGGFYEQYF.

This clone has a handful of counts. V gene TRBV13 combines with J gene TRBJ2-3; D call uncertain. In germline, CDR1 is PRHDT, CDR2 FYEKMQ (reference sequence). Trimming left V 8 bases short and J 4 bases short, with 16 bases between. The CDR3 runs 14 residues. The CDR3 coding sequence is TGTGCCAGCTCCTATACCGTTGGGGCAGATACGCAGTATTTT. It codes for CASSYTVGADTQYF.

This rearrangement joins TRBV7-3 to TRBJ2-1; no clear D. The ends were cut back, 5 bases at V and 6 bases at J, with 11 bases in the middle. CDR3 length: 13 residues. Looked up from germline, CDR1 is SGHTA and CDR2 is FQGTGA. CDR3 region: CASSPAQINEQFF. DNA for the CDR3: TGTGCCAGCAGCCCGGCTCAAATCAATGAGCAGTTCTTC.

This clone appeared a few times. This chain links TRBV18 with TRBJ1-1; no reliable D call. The V gene lost 2 bases and the J gene lost 2 bases, with 9 bases spanning the gap. Germline V gene sequence: CDR1 KGHSH, CDR2 LQKENI. There are 14 residues in the CDR3. The CDR3 DNA sequence: TGTGCCAGCTCACCAGATGTGAGAAACACTGAAGCTTTCTTT. Encoded protein: CASSPDVRNTEAFF.